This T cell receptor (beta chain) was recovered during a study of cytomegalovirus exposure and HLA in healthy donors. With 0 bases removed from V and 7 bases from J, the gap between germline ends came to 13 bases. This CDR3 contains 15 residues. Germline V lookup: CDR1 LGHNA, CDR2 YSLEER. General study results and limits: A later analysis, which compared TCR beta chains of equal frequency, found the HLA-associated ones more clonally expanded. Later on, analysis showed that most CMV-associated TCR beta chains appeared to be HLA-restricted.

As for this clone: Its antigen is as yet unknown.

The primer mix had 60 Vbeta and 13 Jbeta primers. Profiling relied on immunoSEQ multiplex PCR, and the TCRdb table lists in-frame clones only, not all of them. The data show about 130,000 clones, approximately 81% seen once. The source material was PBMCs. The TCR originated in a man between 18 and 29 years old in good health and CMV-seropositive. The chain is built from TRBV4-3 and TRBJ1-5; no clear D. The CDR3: CASSQELSAGQPQHF. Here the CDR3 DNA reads TGCGCCAGCAGCCAAGAACTGTCGGCGGGACAGCCCCAGCATTTT.